The rows below give T cell receptor beta chains drawn from one sample of a study of early T cells in non-severe SARS-CoV-2 infection. TCRdb re-analysed the 5' RACE reads in MiXCR, keeping a single row per CDR3 protein. The sample lists about 42,000 distinct CDR3 sequences; roughly 7.1% were seen once. Sequenced input: whole blood. The receptor source for this set is an adult who was a healthcare worker with PCR-confirmed SARS-CoV-2 infection or an uninfected control (not recorded which). CDR3s include the opening cysteine and the closing phenylalanine or tryptophan. The order of the fields is clone size, D gene, J gene, V gene, CDR3 protein, CDR3 DNA. A D gene is named only where the DNA matches it firmly. Clone size is shown for a subset of rows, as once, few, many or a class of expanded clone.

few,.,TRBJ1-4,TRBV15,CATSSLVVGGDEKLFF,TGTGCCACCAGCAGCCTGGTTGTGGGGGGTGATGAAAAACTGTTTTTT
many,TRBD2,TRBJ2-3,TRBV3-1,CASSQALGGGGTDTQYF,TGTGCCAGCAGCCAAGCCCTAGGCGGGGGAGGGACAGATACGCAGTATTTT
many,.,TRBJ2-3,TRBV7-3,CASSPPRADTQYF,TGTGCCAGCTCCCCCCCTCGGGCAGATACGCAGTATTTT
.,.,TRBJ2-6,TRBV9,CASSTISAGANVLTF,TGTGCCAGCAGCACTATTAGCGCTGGGGCCAACGTCCTGACTTTC
many,TRBD1,TRBJ2-1,TRBV6-5,CASSYSTGEGAAYNEQFF,TGTGCCAGCAGTTACTCGACAGGAGAGGGGGCAGCCTACAATGAGCAGTTCTTC
.,.,TRBJ1-1,TRBV5-1,CASSLERGSTEAFF,TGCGCCAGCAGCTTGGAGAGGGGAAGCACTGAAGCTTTCTTT
.,.,TRBJ2-5,TRBV15,CATSRSGNQETQYF,TGTGCCACCAGCAGATCTGGGAATCAAGAGACCCAGTACTTC
.,.,TRBJ1-1,TRBV18,CASSPREVWDLNTEAFF,TGTGCCAGCTCACCACGGGAGGTTTGGGACCTGAACACTGAAGCTTTCTTT
many,.,TRBJ1-4,TRBV7-9,CASSLAGPNEKLFF,TGTGCCAGCAGCTTGGCAGGACCAAATGAAAAACTGTTTTTT
many,TRBD1,TRBJ1-6,TRBV18,CASSLDRGFSPLHF,TGTGCCAGCTCATTAGACAGGGGGTTTTCACCCCTCCACTTT
many,.,TRBJ1-1,TRBV30,CAWSSPAPTFF,TGTGCCTGGAGTTCCCCCGCCCCGACTTTCTTT
few,TRBD2,TRBJ2-4,TRBV5-6,CASSRREGGKNIQYF,TGTGCCAGCAGCCGCAGGGAGGGAGGCAAAAACATTCAGTACTTC
many,TRBD1,TRBJ2-7,TRBV9,CASSVGLGQGEYEQYF,TGTGCCAGCAGCGTAGGATTAGGACAGGGAGAATACGAGCAGTACTTC
.,TRBD1,TRBJ2-1,TRBV7-9,CASSWGTGDVEQFF,TGTGCCAGCAGCTGGGGGACAGGGGATGTTGAGCAGTTCTTC
medium-sized,.,TRBJ2-1,TRBV7-6,CASSLDPWGHNEQFF,TGTGCCAGCAGCTTAGACCCGTGGGGGCACAATGAGCAGTTCTTC
.,.,TRBJ2-5,TRBV6-2/TRBV6-3,CASSRTSQETQYF,TGTGCCAGCAGTCGGACGTCCCAAGAGACCCAGTACTTC
many,.,TRBJ2-7,TRBV27,CASSPRGGGGVYEQYF,TGTGCCAGCAGTCCCAGGGGGGGAGGGGGCGTCTACGAGCAGTACTTC
few,.,TRBJ2-5,TRBV29-1,CSVGRQRRAGRETQYF,TGCAGCGTTGGTCGTCAGAGACGCGCCGGACGAGAGACCCAGTACTTC
many,.,TRBJ2-7,TRBV11-2,CASSLVFRPYEQYF,TGTGCCAGCAGCTTAGTTTTCAGGCCCTACGAGCAGTACTTC
.,TRBD2,TRBJ2-1,TRBV4-1,CASSQKSPAVAGGNYNEQFF,TGCGCCAGCAGCCAAAAAAGCCCGGCGGTAGCGGGGGGAAACTACAATGAGCAGTTCTTC
.,.,TRBJ2-5,TRBV7-6,CASSLLRETQYF,TGTGCCAGCAGCCTCCTCCGGGAGACCCAGTACTTC
many,TRBD1,TRBJ2-5,TRBV2,CASTTGGVETQYF,TGTGCCAGCACGACAGGGGGCGTAGAGACCCAGTACTTC
.,.,TRBJ1-1,TRBV6-6,CASSSTTAGKRNTEAFF,TGTGCCAGCAGTTCCACCACGGCAGGGAAAAGAAACACTGAAGCTTTCTTT
many,TRBD1,TRBJ2-4,TRBV27,CASSKPGQGNGAKNIQYF,TGTGCCAGCAGCAAACCGGGACAGGGGAATGGAGCCAAAAACATTCAGTACTTC
many,TRBD2,TRBJ2-1,TRBV5-1,CASSLGGGNDNEQFF,TGCGCCAGCAGCTTGGGCGGGGGGAACGACAATGAGCAGTTCTTC
.,.,TRBJ1-5,TRBV20-1,CSASQDSNQPQHF,TGCAGTGCTAGCCAGGATAGCAATCAGCCCCAGCATTTT